This paragraph covers one T cell receptor (beta chain) sequence. This specimen belongs to a study of blood T cell repertoires in COVID-19. V was clipped by 1 base and J by 3 bases; unmatched bases: 4. The germline CDR1 and CDR2 sequences are SGHNT and YENEEA. This CDR3 is built from 15 residues. TCRdb's copy holds only in-frame clones and misses some; the assay was immunoSEQ multiplex PCR. In the table there are about 490,000 clones, approximately 85% of which are singletons. The material sequenced was peripheral blood. The clonotype originates from a human donor in a cohort sampled during active COVID-19. The gene calls are TRBV11-3 and TRBJ1-1, with TRBD1 identical over 8 bases. The DNA of the CDR3 is TGTGCCAGCAGCTTAGGACAGGGGAGGGACACTGAAGCTTTCTTT. Amino acids: CASSLGQGRDTEAFF.